This T cell receptor beta chain stems from a study of T cells generated in artificial thymic organoids (dated by TCRdb to the late 2010s). Context from the whole study: The study compared the TCR alpha and beta CDR3 repertoires of CD8 single positive T cells derived from in vitro artificial thymic organoids against those of naive CD8 T cells from thymus and peripheral blood. Displayed repertoire sequencing data were described as representative of three independent experiments.

This clonotype is classified as large (0.1 to 1%). The specificity of this receptor is unknown. Base qualities are not provided; no much larger clone lies one nucleotide away. TCRalpha and TCRbeta libraries were amplified in separate semi-nested PCR reactions using Advantage 2 and reverse primers located in the TRAC or TRBC constant regions. Between 3.5 and 500 ng of total RNA was used as input for first-strand cDNA synthesis. TCR cDNA libraries were generated by 5'-RACE using the SMARTer PCR cDNA Synthesis kit, with a poly-dT primer for first-strand synthesis. Semi-nested constant-region reverse primers carried 5-nucleotide sample-specific barcodes, and products were cleaned with the Zymo DNA Clean and Concentrator-5 kit. Up to ten barcoded samples were pooled, ligated to Illumina adaptors and sequenced on an Illumina MiSeq as 2 x 150 bp paired-end reads. From the authors' description of their analysis: After demultiplexing, reads were aligned with BLAT to a custom library containing all human TRAV, TRAJ, TRBV, TRBD and TRBJ combinations from IMGT. The best BLAT hits were picked using pslCDnaFilter (-maxAligns=1, -ignoreIntrons), and custom Perl scripts were used to calculate clonotype frequencies. Clones were called with MiXCR by TCRdb after fastp trimmed the public reads at Q25, and only in-frame beta chains were retained. Rows are unified per CDR3 protein, each entry keeping the most common DNA and genes. The V and J calls and clone size come from TCRdb's table, not from the authors' own analysis. Present in this sample are under 7,000 distinct CDR3 sequences, 20% to 25% of which were seen just once. The ten largest clones capture more than 2.5% of the sample.

What the authors observed across the whole study: Physiological TCR clonotype diversity, comparable to that of thymic and blood naive CD8 T cells, was observed in organoid-derived CD8 single positive T cells. Organoid-derived T cells showed no skewing in Valpha or Vbeta usage, which argues against dominance of unconventional lineages or clonal expansions.

Inclusive of the bounding cysteine and phenylalanine, the CDR3 is 13 residues long. The read is trimmed to its CDR3 DNA, 39 bases read in frame from base 1. Trimming removed 4 bases from V and 7 bases from J, leaving 10 bases between the germline ends. Taken from the germline V gene, the CDR1 and CDR2 loops are SGHVS and FNYEAQ. Artificial thymic organoids were built by aggregating human HSPCs with MS5 murine stromal cells transduced with human DLL1, cultured at an air-liquid interface. Organoids were seeded with FACS-purified CD34+CD3- hematopoietic stem and progenitor cells depleted of residual T cells. Serum-free RB27 medium, consisting of RPMI 1640 supplemented with B27, FLT3L, IL-7 and ascorbic acid, was used for organoid culture. Before RNA extraction, CD3+TCRalphabeta+CD8 single positive T cells from organoids and thymus were sorted by FACS. For each sample, the RNeasy Micro kit was used to purify total RNA from about 40,000 to 200,000 sorted cells, and RNA quality was checked on an Agilent RNA 6000 Nano chip.

The V and J genes are TRBV7-6 and TRBJ2-2; the D gene identity is not certain. This TCR came from a human donor who gave cord blood stem cells for thymic organoid culture, a cardiac surgery patient who gave postnatal thymus, or a blood donor (not recorded which). Material for sequencing was naive CD8+ T cells grown in artificial thymic organoids from cord blood stem and progenitor cells. In the paper's terms, the cell subset or site label means: CD3+TCRalphabeta+CD8SP T cells; for blood, CD45RO-CCR7+ naive CD8+ T cells. In nucleotides, the sequence is TGTGCCAGCAGCTCCCCCTGCGGCGGGGAGCTGTTTTTT. The resulting protein is CASSSPCGGELFF.